The present T cell receptor beta chain was sequenced within a study of blood T cell repertoires in COVID-19. Study-wide context: The origin of the acute and convalescent COVID-19 samples was the United States, Italy and Spain. Sources were T cells, B-cell-depleted T cells, or PBMCs; the material itself was cDNA or gDNA.

V lost 0 bases and J lost 5; bases outside the gene matches: 7. Germline CDR1 MGHRA, CDR2 YSYEKL. CDR3 length equals 16 residues. In the original analysis: Estimation of nucleated cell counts relied on the amplification of reference gene primers. Some clones are missing from TCRdb's copy, which holds only in-frame ones; the method was immunoSEQ multiplex PCR. The V and J calls and clone size were taken over from that table, and D and trimming were inferred from the DNA. This repertoire shows about 120,000 clones, approximately 92% found once; its top ten account for 25% to 30%. Material for sequencing was peripheral blood. This sequence was found in a man in his 70s with active or convalescent COVID-19. The chain recombines TRBV4-1 with TRBJ2-7; 10 nucleotides agree with TRBD1. The CDR3, as DNA: TGCGCCAGCAGCCAAGATATCGGGACAGGGGATCACGAGCAGTACTTC. Translated: CASSQDIGTGDHEQYF.